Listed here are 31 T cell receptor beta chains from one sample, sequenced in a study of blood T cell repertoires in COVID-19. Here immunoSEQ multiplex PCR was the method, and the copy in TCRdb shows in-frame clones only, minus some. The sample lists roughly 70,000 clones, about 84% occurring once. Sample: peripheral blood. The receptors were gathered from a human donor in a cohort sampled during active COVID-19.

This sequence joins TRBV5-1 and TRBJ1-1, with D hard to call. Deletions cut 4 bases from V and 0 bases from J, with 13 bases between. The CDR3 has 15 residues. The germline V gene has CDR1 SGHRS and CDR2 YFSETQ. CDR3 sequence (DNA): TGCGCCAGCAGCCCCACTGTCACCCTGAACACTGAAGCTTTCTTT. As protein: CASSPTVTLNTEAFF.

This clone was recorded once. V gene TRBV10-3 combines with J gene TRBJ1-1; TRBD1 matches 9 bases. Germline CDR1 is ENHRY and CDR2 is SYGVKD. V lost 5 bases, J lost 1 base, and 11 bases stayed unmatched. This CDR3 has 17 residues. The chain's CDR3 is CAISYQPTDRGNTEAFF. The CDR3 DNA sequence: TGTGCCATCAGTTACCAACCAACGGACAGGGGGAACACTGAAGCTTTCTTT.

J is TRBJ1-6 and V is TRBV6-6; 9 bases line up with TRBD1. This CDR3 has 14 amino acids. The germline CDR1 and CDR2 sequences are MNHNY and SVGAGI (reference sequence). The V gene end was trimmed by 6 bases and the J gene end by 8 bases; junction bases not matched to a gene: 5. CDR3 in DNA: TGTGCCAGCAGATGGACAGGGGTCGATTCACCCCTCCACTTT. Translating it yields CASRWTGVDSPLHF.

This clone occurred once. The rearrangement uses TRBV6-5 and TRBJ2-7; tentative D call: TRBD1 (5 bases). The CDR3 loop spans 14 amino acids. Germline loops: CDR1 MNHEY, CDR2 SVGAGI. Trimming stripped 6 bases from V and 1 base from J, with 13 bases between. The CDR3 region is CASRGEAGSYEQYF. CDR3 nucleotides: TGTGCCAGCAGGGGCGAGGCAGGGTCCTACGAGCAGTACTTC.

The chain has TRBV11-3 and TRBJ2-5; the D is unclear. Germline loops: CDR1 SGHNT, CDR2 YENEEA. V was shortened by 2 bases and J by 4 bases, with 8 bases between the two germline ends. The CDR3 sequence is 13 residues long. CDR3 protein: CASSLRVGETQYF. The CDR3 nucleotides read TGTGCCAGCAGCTTACGGGTAGGAGAGACCCAGTACTTC.

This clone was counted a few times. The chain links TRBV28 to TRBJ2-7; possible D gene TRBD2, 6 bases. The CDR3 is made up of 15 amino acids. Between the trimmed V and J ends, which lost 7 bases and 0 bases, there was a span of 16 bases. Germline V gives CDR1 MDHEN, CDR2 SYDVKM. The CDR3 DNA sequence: TGTGCCAGCACCGTGGGGCGGGATAGCTCCTACGAGCAGTACTTC. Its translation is CASTVGRDSSYEQYF.

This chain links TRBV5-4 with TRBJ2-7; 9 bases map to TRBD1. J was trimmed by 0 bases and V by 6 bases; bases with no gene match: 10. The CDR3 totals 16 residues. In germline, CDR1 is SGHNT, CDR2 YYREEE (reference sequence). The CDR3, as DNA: TGTGCCAGCACCGCGGGCGGGGGACAGGGCTCCTACGAGCAGTACTTC. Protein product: CASTAGGGQGSYEQYF.

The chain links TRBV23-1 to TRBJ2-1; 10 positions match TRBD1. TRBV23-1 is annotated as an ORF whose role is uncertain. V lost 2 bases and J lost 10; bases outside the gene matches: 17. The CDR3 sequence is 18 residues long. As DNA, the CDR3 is TGCGCCAGCAGTCAACTGTCCGGTAGGGACAGGGGTTTAGGCGAGCAGTTCTTC. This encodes CASSQLSGRDRGLGEQFF.

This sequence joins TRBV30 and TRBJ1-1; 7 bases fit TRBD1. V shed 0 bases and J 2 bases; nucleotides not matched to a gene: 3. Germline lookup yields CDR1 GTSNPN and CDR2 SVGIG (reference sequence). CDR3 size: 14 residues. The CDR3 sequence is CAWSVGQHNTEAFF. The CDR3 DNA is TGTGCCTGGAGTGTGGGACAGCACAACACTGAAGCTTTCTTT.

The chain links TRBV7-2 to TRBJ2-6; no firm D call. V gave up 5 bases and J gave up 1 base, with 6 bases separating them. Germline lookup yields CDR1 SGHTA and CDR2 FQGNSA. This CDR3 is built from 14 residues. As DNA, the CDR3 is TGTGCCAGCAGCAGAACTTCTGGGGCCAACGTCCTGACTTTC. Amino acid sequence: CASSRTSGANVLTF.

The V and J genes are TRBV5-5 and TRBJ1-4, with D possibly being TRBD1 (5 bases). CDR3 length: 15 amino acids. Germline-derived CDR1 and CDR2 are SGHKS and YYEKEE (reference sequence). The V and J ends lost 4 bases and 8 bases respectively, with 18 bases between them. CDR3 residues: CASSRTGQSQEKLFF. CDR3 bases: TGTGCCAGCAGCCGAACAGGACAAAGCCAGGAAAAACTGTTTTTT.

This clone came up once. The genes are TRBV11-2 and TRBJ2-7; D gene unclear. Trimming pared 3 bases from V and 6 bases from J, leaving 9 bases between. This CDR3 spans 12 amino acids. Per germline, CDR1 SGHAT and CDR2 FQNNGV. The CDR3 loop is CASSFPPSEQYF. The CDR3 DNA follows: TGTGCCAGCAGCTTTCCCCCTAGCGAGCAGTACTTC.

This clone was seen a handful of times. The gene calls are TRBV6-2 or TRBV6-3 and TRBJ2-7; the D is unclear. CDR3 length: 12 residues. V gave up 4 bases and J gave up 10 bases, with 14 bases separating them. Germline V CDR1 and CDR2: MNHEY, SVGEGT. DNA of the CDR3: TGTGCCAGCAGTTCGACACCGGCAGTTCAGTACTTC. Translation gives CASSSTPAVQYF.

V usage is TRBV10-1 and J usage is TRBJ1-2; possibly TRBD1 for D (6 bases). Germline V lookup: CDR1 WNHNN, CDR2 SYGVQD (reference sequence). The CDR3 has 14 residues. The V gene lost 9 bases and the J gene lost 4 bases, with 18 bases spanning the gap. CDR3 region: CARPQTGGTYGYTF. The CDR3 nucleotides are TGCGCCAGACCTCAGACGGGGGGCACCTATGGCTACACCTTC.

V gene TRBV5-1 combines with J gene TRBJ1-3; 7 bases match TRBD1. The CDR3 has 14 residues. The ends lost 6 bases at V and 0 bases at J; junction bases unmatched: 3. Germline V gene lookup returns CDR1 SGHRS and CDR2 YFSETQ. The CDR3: CASTTGLSGNTIYF. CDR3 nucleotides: TGCGCCAGCACGACAGGGCTCTCTGGAAACACCATATATTTT. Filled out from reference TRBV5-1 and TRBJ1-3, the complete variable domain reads KAGVTQTPRYLIKTRGQQVTLSCSPISGHRSVSWYQQTPGQGLQFLFEYFSETQRNKGNFPGRFSGRQFSNSRSEMNVSTLELGDSALYLCASTTGLSGNTIYFGEGSWLTVV.

CDR3 DNA sequence: TGTGCCACCAGCGCAAGGACAGGGGGTAATGAAAAACTGTTTTTT. This sequence encodes CATSARTGGNEKLFF. The chain employs TRBV15 and TRBJ1-4; 10 nucleotides line up with TRBD1. Trimming at V came to 5 bases and at J to 4 bases, leaving 4 bases not matched to a gene. The length of the CDR3 is 15 residues. CDR1 is LNHNV and CDR2 is YYDKDF in the germline V gene (reference sequence). Together with reference TRBV15 and TRBJ1-4, the CDR3 gives the full variable domain: DAMVIQNPRYQVTQFGKPVTLSCSQTLNHNVMYWYQQKSSQAPKLLFHYYDKDFNNEADTPDNFQSRRPNTSFCFLDIRSPGLGDTAMYLCATSARTGGNEKLFFGSGTQLSVL.

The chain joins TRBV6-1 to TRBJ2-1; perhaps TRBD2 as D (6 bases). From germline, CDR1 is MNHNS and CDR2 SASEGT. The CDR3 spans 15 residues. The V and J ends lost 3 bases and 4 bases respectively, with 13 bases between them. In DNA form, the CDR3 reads TGTGCCAGCAGTGACCGGGGGAGTGTGTACAATGAGCAGTTCTTC. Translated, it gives CASSDRGSVYNEQFF.

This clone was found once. The CDR3 sequence is CATSDTGGAVTQYF. DNA of the CDR3: TGTGCCACCAGTGATACAGGGGGCGCGGTGACCCAGTACTTC. This chain connects TRBV24-1 to TRBJ2-5; TRBD1 matches at 9 bases. The germline CDR1 and CDR2 sequences are KGHDR and SFDVKD. V was clipped by 3 bases and J by 7 bases; unmatched bases: 5. The CDR3 totals 14 residues.

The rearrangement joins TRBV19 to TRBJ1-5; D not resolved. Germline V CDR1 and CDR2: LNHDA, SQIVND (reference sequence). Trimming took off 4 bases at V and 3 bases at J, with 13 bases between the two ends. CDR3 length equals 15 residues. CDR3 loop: CASSTGMVANQPQHF. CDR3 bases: TGTGCCAGTAGTACGGGGATGGTGGCCAATCAGCCCCAGCATTTT.

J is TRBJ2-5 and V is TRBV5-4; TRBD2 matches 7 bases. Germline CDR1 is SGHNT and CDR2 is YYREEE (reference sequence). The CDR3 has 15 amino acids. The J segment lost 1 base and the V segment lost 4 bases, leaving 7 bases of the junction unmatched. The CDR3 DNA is TGTGCCAGCAGCCCCGGGACTACCCTCCAAGAGACCCAGTACTTC. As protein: CASSPGTTLQETQYF.

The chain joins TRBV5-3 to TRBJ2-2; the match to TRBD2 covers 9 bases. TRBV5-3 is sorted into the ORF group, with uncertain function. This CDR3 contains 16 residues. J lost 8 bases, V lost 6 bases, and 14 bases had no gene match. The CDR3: CARIISLGLAGGELFF. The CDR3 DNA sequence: TGTGCCAGAATCATTAGTTTAGGGCTAGCGGGAGGGGAGCTGTTTTTT.

CDR3: CASRSGSDTQYF. DNA for the CDR3: TGTGCCAGCAGGTCGGGGTCTGATACGCAGTATTTT. The chain combines TRBV6-5 with TRBJ2-3; TRBD2 might be the D (5 bases). The V end was cut by 6 bases, the J end by 6 bases, with 10 bases between. Germline values: CDR1 MNHEY, CDR2 SVGAGI. CDR3 size: 12 residues.

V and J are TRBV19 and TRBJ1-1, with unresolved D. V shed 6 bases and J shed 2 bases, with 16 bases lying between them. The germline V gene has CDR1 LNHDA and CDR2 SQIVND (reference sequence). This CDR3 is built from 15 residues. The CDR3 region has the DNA TGTGCCAGTAGAACGGGGTCGAGTTTAAACACTGAAGCTTTCTTT. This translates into CASRTGSSLNTEAFF.

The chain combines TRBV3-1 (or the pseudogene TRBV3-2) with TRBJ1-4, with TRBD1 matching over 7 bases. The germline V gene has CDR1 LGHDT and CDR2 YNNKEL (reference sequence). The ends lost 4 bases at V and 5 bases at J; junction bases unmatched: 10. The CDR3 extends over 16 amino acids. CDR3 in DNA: TGTGCCAGCAGCCGGGTGCCCACAGGGGCAAATGAAAAACTGTTTTTT. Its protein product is CASSRVPTGANEKLFF.

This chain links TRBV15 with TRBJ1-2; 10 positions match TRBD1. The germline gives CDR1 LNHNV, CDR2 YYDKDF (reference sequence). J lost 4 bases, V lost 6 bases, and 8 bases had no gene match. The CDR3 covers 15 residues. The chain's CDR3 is CATRKDRGQVYGYTF. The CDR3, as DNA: TGTGCCACCAGAAAAGACAGGGGGCAGGTCTATGGCTACACCTTC.

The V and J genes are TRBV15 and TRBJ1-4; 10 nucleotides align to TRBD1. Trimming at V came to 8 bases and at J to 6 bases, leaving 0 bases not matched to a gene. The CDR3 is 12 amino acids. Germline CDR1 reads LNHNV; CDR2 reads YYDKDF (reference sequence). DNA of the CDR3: TGTGCCACCGGGACAGGGGATGAAAAACTGTTTTTT. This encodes CATGTGDEKLFF.

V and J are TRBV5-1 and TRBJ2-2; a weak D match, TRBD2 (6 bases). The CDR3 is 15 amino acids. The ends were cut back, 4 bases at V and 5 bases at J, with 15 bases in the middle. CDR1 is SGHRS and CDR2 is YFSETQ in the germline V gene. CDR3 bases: TGCGCCAGCAGCGGCGGGGTAGAGCGGACCGGGGAGCTGTTTTTT. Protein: CASSGGVERTGELFF. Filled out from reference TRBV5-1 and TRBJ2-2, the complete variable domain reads KAGVTQTPRYLIKTRGQQVTLSCSPISGHRSVSWYQQTPGQGLQFLFEYFSETQRNKGNFPGRFSGRQFSNSRSEMNVSTLELGDSALYLCASSGGVERTGELFFGEGSRLTVL.

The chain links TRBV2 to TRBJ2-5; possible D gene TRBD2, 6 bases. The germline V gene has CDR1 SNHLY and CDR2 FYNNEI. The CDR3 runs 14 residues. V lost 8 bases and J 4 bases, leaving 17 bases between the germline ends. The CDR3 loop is CASLALGGLETQYF. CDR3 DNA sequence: TGTGCCAGCTTAGCGTTGGGGGGTTTAGAGACCCAGTACTTC. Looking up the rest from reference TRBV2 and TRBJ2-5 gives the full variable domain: EPEVTQTPSHQVTQMGQEVILRCVPISNHLYFYWYRQILGQKVEFLVSFYNNEISEKSEIFDDQFSVERPDGSNFTLKIRSTKLEDSAMYFCASLALGGLETQYFGPGTRLLVL.

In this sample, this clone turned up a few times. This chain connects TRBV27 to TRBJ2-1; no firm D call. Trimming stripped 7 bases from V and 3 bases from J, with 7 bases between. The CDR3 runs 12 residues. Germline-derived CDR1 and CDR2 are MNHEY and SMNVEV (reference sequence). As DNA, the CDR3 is TGTGCCAGCATGCACGGCTACAATGAGCAGTTCTTC. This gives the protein CASMHGYNEQFF.

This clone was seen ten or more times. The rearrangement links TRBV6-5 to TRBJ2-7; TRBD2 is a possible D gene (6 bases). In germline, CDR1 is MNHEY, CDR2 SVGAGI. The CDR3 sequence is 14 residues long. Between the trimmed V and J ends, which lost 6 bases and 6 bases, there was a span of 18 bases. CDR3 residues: CASRRVVDYPEQYF. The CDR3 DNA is TGTGCCAGCAGGAGGGTCGTGGACTATCCCGAGCAGTACTTC.

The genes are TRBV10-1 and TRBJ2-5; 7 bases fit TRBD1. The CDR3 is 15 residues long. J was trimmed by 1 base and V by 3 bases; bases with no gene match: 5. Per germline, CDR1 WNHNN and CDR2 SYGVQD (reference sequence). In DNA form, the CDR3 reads TGCGCCAGCAGTGAACCGGGACAGCTCCAAGAGACCCAGTACTTC. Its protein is CASSEPGQLQETQYF.